This entry lists 20 T cell receptor beta chains sequenced from one sample in a study of PD-L1 blockade in urothelial cancer. TCRdb keeps only in-frame clones here, not all; method: immunoSEQ multiplex PCR. This table holds some 56,000 clones, approximately 85% found once. The time point is: pretreatment peripheral blood. The sample here was PBMCs, taken around atezolizumab (anti-PD-L1) treatment. These receptors were obtained from a man between 65 and 85 years old with urothelial cancer.

J is TRBJ1-1 and V is TRBV6-1; 7 positions agree with TRBD1. This CDR3 has 15 residues. After removal of 3 bases from V and 2 bases from J, the junction contained 6 bases not matched to a gene. Per germline, CDR1 MNHNS and CDR2 SASEGT. In DNA, the CDR3 is TGTGCCAGCAGTGAGCCCTACAGGGGAAACACTGAAGCTTTCTTT. Its protein is CASSEPYRGNTEAFF.

This clone was seen just once. V usage is TRBV27 and J usage is TRBJ2-7; 9 bases line up with TRBD1. The CDR3 extends over 16 amino acids. Germline loops: CDR1 MNHEY, CDR2 SMNVEV (reference sequence). The ends lost 3 bases at V and 6 bases at J; junction bases unmatched: 12. The CDR3 sequence: CASSLDIGTGPREQYF. The CDR3 coding sequence is TGTGCCAGCAGTTTGGATATCGGGACAGGGCCTCGCGAGCAGTACTTC.

J is TRBJ2-1 and V is TRBV7-9; tentative D call: TRBD2 (5 bases). Germline V CDR1 and CDR2: SEHNR, FQNEAQ (reference sequence). The CDR3 spans 12 residues. Trimming removed 7 bases from V and 4 bases from J, with 8 bases in between. The CDR3 reads CASIGEYNEQFF. DNA of the CDR3: TGTGCCAGCATCGGGGAGTACAATGAGCAGTTCTTC.

The V gene is TRBV29-1, the J gene TRBJ1-2; 9 bases are shared with TRBD1. Per the germline V gene, CDR1 is SQVTM and CDR2 is ANQGSEA. The V gene end was trimmed by 6 bases and the J gene end by 4 bases; junction bases not matched to a gene: 9. The CDR3 spans 14 residues. The CDR3 region has the DNA TGCAGCGTGGGAACAGGGGGCGCAACCTATGGCTACACCTTC. This gives the protein CSVGTGGATYGYTF.

The chain uses TRBV7-2 and TRBJ2-5; 8 bases map to TRBD2. The length of the CDR3 is 14 residues. With 7 bases clipped from V and 5 bases from J, the junction kept 9 bases outside the gene matches. Germline lookup yields CDR1 SGHTA and CDR2 FQGNSA. The CDR3 DNA follows: TGTGCCAGCATCCCCGGGAGGGCCGGGGAGACCCAGTACTTC. Translation gives CASIPGRAGETQYF.

This clone was found a few times. The chain carries TRBV19 and TRBJ1-1, with 9 positions matching TRBD1. Germline CDR1 and CDR2: LNHDA and SQIVND (reference sequence). The CDR3 runs 15 residues. Unmatched junction bases numbered 4, after V lost 5 bases and J lost 0 bases. The CDR3 DNA sequence: TGTGCCAGTAGTCCCCGGGACAGGGTGAACACTGAAGCTTTCTTT. Residues: CASSPRDRVNTEAFF.

This clone has only a few counts. V and J are TRBV13 and TRBJ1-1; D might be TRBD1 (5 bases). Trimming cost V 1 base and J 1 base, with 13 bases left between them. This CDR3 has 16 residues. CDR1 and CDR2 (germline): PRHDT, FYEKMQ (reference sequence). The CDR3, as DNA: TGTGCCAGCAGCTTAGTGTGGCCCGGGGGGAACACTGAAGCTTTCTTT. This gives the protein CASSLVWPGGNTEAFF.

This clone was observed a handful of times. This chain connects TRBV6-1 to TRBJ1-1; the D gene is possibly TRBD1 (6 bases). This CDR3 comprises 13 residues. Trimming pared 7 bases from V and 1 base from J, leaving 10 bases between. The germline gives CDR1 MNHNS, CDR2 SASEGT. The CDR3: CASTGRGNTEAFF. The CDR3 nucleotides are TGTGCCAGCACCGGCAGGGGGAACACTGAAGCTTTCTTT.

The chain employs TRBV27 and TRBJ2-7; maybe TRBD1 (6 bases). V dropped 1 base and J dropped 3 bases, with 16 bases sitting between them. CDR1 is MNHEY and CDR2 is SMNVEV in the germline V gene (reference sequence). This CDR3 has 16 residues. The CDR3 spells CASSLFYRAVGYEQYF. The CDR3 coding sequence is TGTGCCAGCAGTTTATTCTACAGGGCAGTAGGCTACGAGCAGTACTTC.

This sequence joins TRBV6-1 and TRBJ2-1; 9 positions match TRBD2. V shed 2 bases and J 9 bases; nucleotides not matched to a gene: 8. Germline loops: CDR1 MNHNS, CDR2 SASEGT. The CDR3 has 15 amino acids. The CDR3 region is CASSELAGVVGEQFF. As DNA, the CDR3 is TGTGCCAGCAGTGAATTAGCGGGAGTAGTTGGTGAGCAGTTCTTC.

The chain is built from TRBV9 and TRBJ1-2; D is undetermined. Germline loops: CDR1 SGDLS, CDR2 YYNGEE. The CDR3 contains 15 residues. Trimming took 0 bases from V and 8 from J, leaving 17 bases between them. As DNA, the CDR3 is TGTGCCAGCAGCGTAGGGCAGGCCGGAACTGAGGGCTACACCTTC. It encodes CASSVGQAGTEGYTF.

The chain carries TRBV30 and TRBJ1-2; no firm D call. This CDR3 is built from 13 residues. Germline CDR1 is GTSNPN and CDR2 is SVGIG (reference sequence). V gave up 2 bases and J gave up 7 bases, with 14 bases separating them. CDR3 nucleotide sequence: TGTGCCTGGAGTCGGGGTGAACTGAGTGGCTACACCTTC. It yields the protein CAWSRGELSGYTF.

The J gene is TRBJ2-7, the V gene TRBV11-2; D is uncertain. CDR1 and CDR2 from the germline V gene are SGHAT and FQNNGV. V was shortened by 0 bases and J by 5 bases, with 11 bases between the two germline ends. The CDR3 is made up of 14 amino acids. The CDR3 loop is CASSLEPTIHEQYF. CDR3 bases: TGTGCCAGCAGCTTAGAACCGACAATTCACGAGCAGTACTTC.

The chain links TRBV6-1 to TRBJ2-5, with D possibly TRBD1 on 6 matching bases. CDR1 and CDR2 from the germline V gene are MNHNS and SASEGT. V shed 6 bases and J shed 4 bases, with 15 bases lying between them. This CDR3 has 14 residues. As DNA, the CDR3 is TGTGCCAGCAGCTCCAGGGGATGGGGAGAGACCCAGTACTTC. Translation gives CASSSRGWGETQYF.

The CDR3 DNA sequence: TGTGCCTGTTCAAGGCAGGGGAAGAACACTGAAGCTTTCTTT. Translating gives CACSRQGKNTEAFF. V is TRBV30 and J is TRBJ1-1; weak D call: TRBD1 (6 bases). V was cut by 6 bases and J by 1 base, with 15 bases left in between. Germline V gene data show CDR1 as GTSNPN and CDR2 as SVGIG (reference sequence). The CDR3 has 14 residues.

The V gene is TRBV5-4, the J gene TRBJ2-1; 13 nucleotides agree with TRBD2. Losses at the gene ends were 4 bases for V and 9 bases for J; bases not matched to a gene: 7. Germline CDR1 reads SGHNT; CDR2 reads YYREEE (reference sequence). The CDR3 totals 15 residues. The CDR3 here is CASSPGTSGTREQFF. In DNA form, the CDR3 reads TGTGCCAGCAGCCCAGGGACTAGCGGGACCCGTGAGCAGTTCTTC.

The rearrangement uses TRBV27 and TRBJ1-1; D not certain. Trimming took 1 base from V and 6 from J, leaving 9 bases between them. The CDR3 sequence is 13 residues long. CDR1 and CDR2 (germline): MNHEY, SMNVEV (reference sequence). The CDR3 reads CASSLYPRAEAFF. In DNA form, the CDR3 reads TGTGCCAGCAGTTTATACCCCCGCGCTGAAGCTTTCTTT.

This sequence joins TRBV5-1 and TRBJ1-1; 10 nucleotides align to TRBD1. This CDR3 has 17 residues. Germline V gene lookup returns CDR1 SGHRS and CDR2 YFSETQ. Trimming removed 4 bases from V and 1 base from J; junction bases left unmatched: 10. The CDR3 spells CASSTSDRGRGNTEAFF. In DNA form, the CDR3 reads TGCGCCAGCAGCACTTCGGACAGGGGGAGGGGGAACACTGAAGCTTTCTTT.

The rearrangement links TRBV6-1 to TRBJ1-2, with D tentatively TRBD1 (5 bases). Trimming took 7 bases from V and 4 from J, leaving 16 bases between them. This CDR3 has 14 amino acids. Per germline, CDR1 MNHNS and CDR2 SASEGT. The CDR3 loop reads CASTEGAHVYGYTF. In DNA form, the CDR3 reads TGTGCCAGCACGGAAGGGGCGCACGTCTATGGCTACACCTTC.

This chain uses TRBV6-5 with TRBJ1-2; 10 bases are shared with TRBD1. The CDR3 has 15 residues. Germline loops: CDR1 MNHEY, CDR2 SVGAGI. Trimming cost V 6 bases and J 4 bases; bases outside gene matches: 8. CDR3 DNA sequence: TGTGCCAGCAGGCGACGGACAGGGGGGGTCTATGGCTACACCTTC. This sequence encodes CASRRRTGGVYGYTF.